What follows are 24 T cell receptor beta chains derived from one specimen sequenced in a study of blood T cells in healthy people across ages. A J-beta primer mix and a sample-barcoded 5' primer were used in a second PCR of roughly 6 to 11 cycles. Each CDR3 protein is one row after TCRdb ran MiXCR on the 5' RACE reads. Altogether 1.5 million to 2 million distinct CDR3 sequences are present, roughly 30% being singletons, with the ten largest covering roughly 12%. Specimen: blood. All receptors come from a woman younger than 45 in good health.

This clonotype was counted once. Since no conserved phenylalanine or tryptophan closes the CDR3, a read error is the likely cause. The V gene is TRBV28, the J gene TRBJ1-4; D is ambiguous. This CDR3 spans 12 amino acids. V lost 2 bases to trimming and J lost 8 bases, with 6 bases between them. Germline V lookup: CDR1 MDHEN, CDR2 SYDVKM. Here the CDR3 DNA reads TGTGCCAGCAGTTTAATCCGCGAAAAACTGTTTTTG. This codes for CASSLIREKLFL.

For this clonotype: At one end the junction does not follow the germline gene, possibly because of a read error. The chain carries TRBV4-2 and TRBJ2-1; D call uncertain. Germline loops: CDR1 LGHNA, CDR2 YNFKEQ. The CDR3 covers 16 residues. CDR3 amino acids: CASSQDGPLSSNEQFF. CDR3 nucleotides: TGTGCCAGCAGCCAAGATGGCCCTCTATCCTCCAATGAGCAGTTCTTC.

This clonotype has just a few counts. The V call is TRBV20-1, the J call TRBJ2-1, with 8 bases identical to TRBD2. The germline V gene has CDR1 DFQATT and CDR2 SNEGSKA (reference sequence). V lost 5 bases, J lost 2 bases, and 5 bases stayed unmatched. The CDR3 length is 14 residues. CDR3 sequence reads: CSAEPGLAYNEQFF. CDR3 nucleotides: TGCAGTGCTGAACCGGGACTAGCCTACAATGAGCAGTTCTTC.

The J gene is TRBJ1-2, the V gene TRBV12-3 or TRBV12-4; D is uncertain. The CDR3 totals 13 residues. V gave up 6 bases and J gave up 7 bases, with 15 bases separating them. The CDR3 spells CASRPYEGSGYTF. CDR3 in DNA: TGTGCCAGCAGGCCCTATGAAGGATCTGGCTACACCTTC.

The sample holds a few counts of this clonotype. The chain uses TRBV15 and TRBJ2-1, with 12 bases fitting TRBD2. V gave up 6 bases and J gave up 0 bases; unmatched junction bases: 9. CDR3 length: 18 amino acids. Looked up from germline, CDR1 is LNHNV and CDR2 is YYDKDF (reference sequence). Here the CDR3 reads CATRRTSGTPSSYNEQFF. CDR3 nucleotide sequence: TGTGCCACCAGACGGACTAGCGGGACCCCTAGCTCCTACAATGAGCAGTTCTTC.

This chain joins TRBV7-9 and TRBJ2-1, with D possibly being TRBD1 (5 bases). CDR1 is SEHNR and CDR2 is FQNEAQ in the germline V gene (reference sequence). V was shortened by 7 bases and J by 4 bases, with 17 bases between the two germline ends. The CDR3 is made up of 15 amino acids. The CDR3 loop reads CASIVRQGIYNEQFF. The CDR3 DNA sequence: TGTGCCAGCATCGTTCGCCAGGGTATTTACAATGAGCAGTTCTTC.

The chain couples TRBV7-8 to TRBJ2-7, with 8 nucleotides matching TRBD2. CDR3 size: 15 residues. The junction had 11 bases not matched to a gene; V was cut back by 10 bases and J by 0 bases. CDR1 is SGHVS and CDR2 is FQNEAQ in the germline V gene. The DNA of the CDR3 is TGTGCCACCACACTTGCGGGGGGTCACTCCTACGAGCAGTACTTC. Translation: CATTLAGGHSYEQYF.

The chain joins TRBV4-1 to TRBJ1-1, with D possibly being TRBD1 (6 bases). In germline, CDR1 is MGHRA, CDR2 YSYEKL. The V and J ends lost 3 bases and 0 bases respectively, with 11 bases between them. The CDR3 has 15 amino acids. This CDR3 reads CASSHQDSLNTEAFF. CDR3 nucleotides: TGCGCCAGCAGCCACCAGGACAGCCTGAACACTGAAGCTTTCTTT.

This clonotype turned up a few times. V usage is TRBV6-5 and J usage is TRBJ2-3; perhaps D is TRBD1 or TRBD2 (5 bases each). Trimming cost V 2 bases and J 0 bases, with 9 bases left between them. The V gene's germline CDR1 is MNHEY and CDR2 SVGAGI. This CDR3 spans 15 amino acids. In DNA form, the CDR3 reads TGTGCCAGCAGTTACCGGGGCTGGAGCACAGATACGCAGTATTTT. Translated: CASSYRGWSTDTQYF.

This clonotype was seen only once. This chain uses TRBV4-1 with TRBJ2-7, with no clear D. This CDR3 region has 15 residues. Germline loops: CDR1 MGHRA, CDR2 YSYEKL. V lost 3 bases to trimming and J lost 4 bases, with 16 bases between them. The CDR3: CASSHSPGTRYEQYF. The CDR3 region has the DNA TGCGCCAGCAGCCACTCACCAGGAACCAGGTACGAGCAGTACTTC.

The rearrangement uses TRBV30 and TRBJ2-1; D gene ambiguous. The germline CDR1 and CDR2 sequences are GTSNPN and SVGIG (reference sequence). The CDR3 extends over 15 amino acids. V was shortened by 3 bases and J by 1 base, with 13 bases between the two germline ends. The CDR3 reads CAWSPLVGSYNEQFF. CDR3 DNA: TGTGCCTGGAGCCCCCTGGTAGGGTCCTACAATGAGCAGTTCTTC.

The chain uses TRBV10-3 and TRBJ1-1, with 9 positions matching TRBD1. This CDR3 has 15 residues. V was clipped by 5 bases and J by 4 bases; unmatched bases: 8. Germline V gene lookup returns CDR1 ENHRY and CDR2 SYGVKD. The DNA of the CDR3 is TGTGCCATCAGTTCTGAGGACAGGGGTTTCACTGAAGCTTTCTTT. This codes for CAISSEDRGFTEAFF.

The rearrangement links TRBV4-1 to TRBJ2-1; D is perhaps TRBD1 or TRBD2 (5 bases each). V shed 3 bases and J shed 2 bases, with 11 bases lying between them. The CDR3 extends over 15 amino acids. Germline V gene lookup returns CDR1 MGHRA and CDR2 YSYEKL. The CDR3 sequence is CASSQQGRPYNEQFF. The CDR3 bases are TGCGCCAGCAGCCAGCAGGGACGGCCCTACAATGAGCAGTTCTTC.

V usage is TRBV3-1 and J usage is TRBJ2-7; D is tentatively TRBD1 or TRBD2 (5 bases each). V was shortened by 0 bases and J by 9 bases, with 15 bases between the two germline ends. The CDR3 is 14 amino acids. In germline, CDR1 is LGHDT, CDR2 YNNKEL (reference sequence). As DNA, the CDR3 is TGTGCCAGCAGCCAAGAGGGACCACATGGCAGGCAGTACTTC. Its translation: CASSQEGPHGRQYF.

Comment on this clonotype: A read error may explain this, as a much larger clone is one base away. The CDR3 is CSVRGGRRHEQFF. For the CDR3, the DNA is TGCAGCGTCCGAGGGGGTAGACGACATGAGCAGTTCTTC. The chain uses TRBV29-1 and TRBJ2-1; maybe TRBD1 (6 bases). V lost 6 bases and J lost 8, with 17 bases in between. Germline assignment: CDR1 SQVTM and CDR2 ANQGSEA. This CDR3 has 13 amino acids.

This clonotype was seen more than once but under ten times. The chain employs TRBV5-1 and TRBJ2-5; D might be TRBD1 or TRBD2, each matching 5 bases. CDR3 length equals 14 residues. CDR1 is SGHRS and CDR2 is YFSETQ in the germline V gene. Trimming stripped 4 bases from V and 1 base from J, with 11 bases between. As DNA, the CDR3 is TGCGCCAGCAGCCAGGGACGTAGCCAAGAGACCCAGTACTTC. Translation gives CASSQGRSQETQYF.

V is TRBV9 and J is TRBJ2-6, with D unresolved. V was trimmed by 0 bases and J by 0 bases, leaving 10 bases between them. Looked up from germline, CDR1 is SGDLS and CDR2 is YYNGEE. The CDR3 totals 17 residues. CDR3 loop: CASSVGTFPSGANVLTF. The CDR3 DNA is TGTGCCAGCAGCGTAGGGACCTTCCCCTCTGGGGCCAACGTCCTGACTTTC.

A few counts support this clonotype. The rearrangement joins TRBV3-1 to TRBJ1-1, with a possible D match to TRBD1 (6 bases). V was cut by 5 bases and J by 5 bases, with 18 bases left in between. Germline V gene sequence: CDR1 LGHDT, CDR2 YNNKEL (reference sequence). This CDR3 contains 15 residues. CDR3 protein: CASSAPGGAWTEAFF. The CDR3 DNA reads as TGTGCCAGCAGCGCCCCGGGGGGCGCGTGGACTGAAGCTTTCTTT.

This clonotype has ten or more counts. This chain connects TRBV4-2 to TRBJ2-1, with no clear D. CDR3 size: 14 residues. Germline V gene data show CDR1 as LGHNA and CDR2 as YNFKEQ. V was pared by 0 bases and J by 6 bases, with 9 bases between. CDR3 DNA: TGTGCCAGCAGCCAAGAGTTGGGCCTCAATGAGCAGTTCTTC. Its protein product is CASSQELGLNEQFF.

The chain links TRBV20-1 to TRBJ2-7; 8 bases match TRBD1. The CDR3 covers 15 residues. V was clipped by 6 bases and J by 0 bases; unmatched bases: 10. CDR1 is DFQATT and CDR2 is SNEGSKA in the germline V gene (reference sequence). CDR3 region: CSAGPGTGFSYEQYF. The CDR3 DNA is TGCAGTGCCGGTCCCGGGACAGGATTCTCCTACGAGCAGTACTTC.

CDR3 coding DNA: TGCGCCAGCAGCTTCGCCCTCCTGCCCACAGATACGCAGTATTTT. Its protein product is CASSFALLPTDTQYF. The chain is built from TRBV5-1 and TRBJ2-3; D ambiguous. The CDR3 spans 15 residues. V lost 2 bases and J 2 bases, leaving 12 bases between the germline ends. CDR1 is SGHRS, CDR2 YFSETQ, per germline.

The J gene is TRBJ2-1, the V gene TRBV11-2; the D gene is possibly TRBD2 (6 bases). Germline V lookup: CDR1 SGHAT, CDR2 FQNNGV. The CDR3 runs to 16 residues. Trimming left V 5 bases short and J 3 bases short, with 17 bases between. In DNA, the CDR3 is TGTGCCAGCAGCCCTAGGGGCGGGACGTTCTACAATGAGCAGTTCTTC. Its translation: CASSPRGGTFYNEQFF.

The J gene is TRBJ2-3, the V gene TRBV20-1; TRBD2 matches at 8 bases. The V gene end was trimmed by 8 bases and the J gene end by 1 base; junction bases not matched to a gene: 17. The CDR3 is made up of 17 amino acids. Germline loops: CDR1 DFQATT, CDR2 SNEGSKA (reference sequence). CDR3 bases: TGCAGTCCCTTAGGGCTAGCGGGCGAGGTCCGCACAGATACGCAGTATTTT. This encodes CSPLGLAGEVRTDTQYF.

V usage is TRBV4-1 and J usage is TRBJ2-2, with D perhaps matching TRBD2 (5 bases). Germline V gene sequence: CDR1 MGHRA, CDR2 YSYEKL. Trimming removed 4 bases from V and 2 bases from J, with 11 bases in between. The CDR3 is made up of 15 amino acids. The CDR3 here is CASSRVGDNTGELFF. CDR3 coding DNA: TGCGCCAGCAGCCGGGTGGGAGACAACACCGGGGAGCTGTTTTTT.